Listed below are T cell receptor beta chains from one sample, sequenced in a study of somatic mutations in cytotoxic T cells in rheumatoid arthritis. Clones were sequenced by immunoSEQ multiplex PCR, and TCRdb holds only the in-frame ones, with some missing. The data contain about 5,600 clones, around 80% of them seen just once; the ten biggest clones take up approximately 4.6%. Source material: CD8+ T cells sorted from blood. The receptors here all came from an adult with rheumatoid arthritis. The CDR3 runs from the conserved cysteine through the conserved F or W. The D gene is left open where the match is weak. Rows may omit the clone size; those that give it use once, few, many or a size class.

v_call: TRBV6-4
d_call: NA
j_call: TRBJ2-1
clone_size: NA
cdr3_aa: CASSDSAENNEQFF
cdr3_nt: TGTGCCAGCAGTGACTCAGCGGAGAACAATGAGCAGTTCTTC

v_call: TRBV6-5
d_call: NA
j_call: TRBJ2-1
clone_size: NA
cdr3_aa: CASSYQGPNEQFF
cdr3_nt: TGTGCCAGCAGTTACCAGGGCCCTAATGAGCAGTTCTTC

v_call: TRBV27
d_call: NA
j_call: TRBJ2-1
clone_size: once
cdr3_aa: CASSPQGLADYNEQFF
cdr3_nt: TGTGCCAGCAGTCCTCAGGGGCTAGCCGATTACAATGAGCAGTTCTTC

v_call: TRBV27
d_call: TRBD1
j_call: TRBJ1-2
clone_size: NA
cdr3_aa: CASSNRGNYGYTF
cdr3_nt: TGTGCCAGCAGTAACAGGGGGAACTATGGCTACACCTTC

v_call: TRBV5-3
d_call: NA
j_call: TRBJ2-7
clone_size: NA
cdr3_aa: CARSFPSGIYEQYF
cdr3_nt: TGTGCCAGAAGCTTCCCATCCGGGATCTACGAGCAGTACTTC

v_call: TRBV9
d_call: TRBD1
j_call: TRBJ2-7
clone_size: NA
cdr3_aa: CASSGRTGGGHEQYF
cdr3_nt: TGTGCCAGCAGCGGACGGACAGGGGGCGGCCACGAGCAGTACTTC

v_call: TRBV7-9
d_call: NA
j_call: TRBJ1-1
clone_size: NA
cdr3_aa: CASRRAGEYEAFF
cdr3_nt: TGTGCCAGCAGGCGGGCAGGGGAATATGAAGCTTTCTTT

v_call: TRBV2
d_call: TRBD1
j_call: TRBJ1-1
clone_size: NA
cdr3_aa: CASRAGTGFLNTEAFF
cdr3_nt: TGTGCCAGCAGGGCCGGGACAGGGTTCTTGAACACTGAAGCTTTCTTT

v_call: TRBV27
d_call: TRBD2
j_call: TRBJ2-2
clone_size: NA
cdr3_aa: CASSSTSGRANTGELFF
cdr3_nt: TGTGCCAGCAGTAGCACTAGCGGGAGAGCGAACACCGGGGAGCTGTTTTTT

v_call: TRBV6-5
d_call: NA
j_call: TRBJ1-5
clone_size: NA
cdr3_aa: CASRSRGGSSQPQHF
cdr3_nt: TGTGCCAGCAGATCCCGGGGGGGCAGCTCACAGCCCCAGCATTTT

v_call: TRBV2
d_call: NA
j_call: TRBJ2-3
clone_size: NA
cdr3_aa: CASFETDTQYF
cdr3_nt: TGTGCCAGCTTCGAGACAGATACGCAGTATTTT

v_call: TRBV5-5
d_call: NA
j_call: TRBJ2-1
clone_size: NA
cdr3_aa: CASSDRRSSYNEQFF
cdr3_nt: TGTGCCAGCAGCGACCGCCGGAGCTCCTACAATGAGCAGTTCTTC

v_call: TRBV7-2
d_call: NA
j_call: TRBJ1-2
clone_size: NA
cdr3_aa: CASSLDQGFGANYGYTF
cdr3_nt: TGTGCCAGCAGCTTAGACCAGGGTTTTGGAGCTAACTATGGCTACACCTTC

v_call: TRBV6-5
d_call: NA
j_call: TRBJ1-2
clone_size: NA
cdr3_aa: CASSSQGGAGGYTF
cdr3_nt: TGTGCCAGCAGTTCCCAAGGGGGGGCTGGCGGCTACACCTTC

v_call: TRBV10-2
d_call: TRBD2
j_call: TRBJ2-3
clone_size: NA
cdr3_aa: CASSETTLAGRTDTQYF
cdr3_nt: TGCGCCAGCAGTGAGACCACGCTAGCGGGCCGCACAGATACGCAGTATTTT

v_call: TRBV10-2
d_call: TRBD2
j_call: TRBJ2-1
clone_size: NA
cdr3_aa: CASSQGLDDNEQFF
cdr3_nt: TGCGCCAGCAGTCAAGGACTAGATGACAATGAGCAGTTCTTC

v_call: TRBV6-5
d_call: NA
j_call: TRBJ1-1
clone_size: NA
cdr3_aa: CASNDRRYTEAFF
cdr3_nt: TGTGCCAGCAACGACAGGCGATACACTGAAGCTTTCTTT

v_call: TRBV28
d_call: NA
j_call: TRBJ2-3
clone_size: NA
cdr3_aa: CASSYTSGSMNTDTQYF
cdr3_nt: TGTGCCAGCAGTTATACCTCGGGATCTATGAACACAGATACGCAGTATTTT

v_call: TRBV7-9
d_call: NA
j_call: TRBJ1-1
clone_size: NA
cdr3_aa: CASSSPGPNTEAFF
cdr3_nt: TGTGCCAGCAGCTCCCCGGGACCTAACACTGAAGCTTTCTTT

v_call: TRBV7-9
d_call: NA
j_call: TRBJ2-5
clone_size: NA
cdr3_aa: CASSKQQETQYF
cdr3_nt: TGTGCCAGCAGCAAACAACAAGAGACCCAGTACTTC

v_call: TRBV27
d_call: NA
j_call: TRBJ2-7
clone_size: NA
cdr3_aa: CASSQIDDYEQYF
cdr3_nt: TGTGCCAGCAGTCAAATCGACGACTACGAGCAGTACTTC

v_call: TRBV27
d_call: NA
j_call: TRBJ2-3
clone_size: NA
cdr3_aa: CASSLYANEIRLHTDTQYF
cdr3_nt: TGTGCCAGCAGTTTATATGCTAACGAAATTCGTCTCCACACAGATACGCAGTATTTT

v_call: TRBV6-5
d_call: NA
j_call: TRBJ2-1
clone_size: once
cdr3_aa: CASSYSAGSYNEQFF
cdr3_nt: TGTGCCAGCAGTTATTCGGCAGGATCCTACAATGAGCAGTTCTTC

v_call: TRBV29-1
d_call: NA
j_call: TRBJ2-7
clone_size: NA
cdr3_aa: CSVTTTSYEQYF
cdr3_nt: TGCAGCGTAACGACTACATCCTACGAGCAGTACTTC

v_call: TRBV7-6
d_call: TRBD1
j_call: TRBJ2-7
clone_size: NA
cdr3_aa: CASREEAGGSYEQYF
cdr3_nt: TGTGCCAGCAGGGAGGAGGCAGGGGGTTCCTACGAGCAGTACTTC

v_call: TRBV7-2
d_call: NA
j_call: TRBJ2-3
clone_size: NA
cdr3_aa: CASSSPITSYRTDTQYF
cdr3_nt: TGTGCCAGCAGCTCCCCCATTACTAGCTATCGCACAGATACGCAGTATTTT

v_call: TRBV4-2
d_call: TRBD1
j_call: TRBJ1-5
clone_size: NA
cdr3_aa: CASSQEISRTGSQPQHF
cdr3_nt: TGTGCCAGCAGCCAAGAGATCTCGCGGACAGGGAGTCAGCCCCAGCATTTT

v_call: TRBV2
d_call: NA
j_call: TRBJ2-7
clone_size: NA
cdr3_aa: CASSEREESAGSYYEQYF
cdr3_nt: TGTGCCAGCAGTGAAAGGGAAGAGTCGGCAGGCTCGTACTACGAGCAGTACTTC

v_call: TRBV9
d_call: TRBD1
j_call: TRBJ2-6
clone_size: NA
cdr3_aa: CASSSRTGKVSGANVLTF
cdr3_nt: TGTGCCAGCAGCTCCAGGACAGGGAAAGTCTCTGGGGCCAACGTCCTGACTTTC

v_call: TRBV30
d_call: TRBD2
j_call: TRBJ2-3
clone_size: NA
cdr3_aa: CAFKPGLGRDTQYF
cdr3_nt: TGTGCCTTTAAACCGGGACTAGGACGAGATACGCAGTATTTT

v_call: TRBV7-6
d_call: NA
j_call: TRBJ1-1
clone_size: few
cdr3_aa: CASSLAGEERFF
cdr3_nt: TGTGCCAGCAGCTTAGCCGGGGAAGAGAGGTTCTTT

v_call: TRBV6-1
d_call: NA
j_call: TRBJ1-5
clone_size: once
cdr3_aa: CASSDIGVIPSNQPQHF
cdr3_nt: TGTGCCAGCAGTGACATCGGAGTTATCCCTAGCAATCAGCCCCAGCATTTT

v_call: TRBV30
d_call: TRBD2
j_call: TRBJ2-3
clone_size: NA
cdr3_aa: CASDLAGGPGTDTQYF
cdr3_nt: TGTGCCTCCGACCTAGCGGGAGGGCCCGGGACAGATACGCAGTATTTT

v_call: TRBV6-1
d_call: NA
j_call: TRBJ1-5
clone_size: NA
cdr3_aa: CASSESATGAQPQHF
cdr3_nt: TGTGCCAGCAGTGAATCGGCGACAGGCGCTCAGCCCCAGCATTTT

v_call: TRBV27
d_call: TRBD1
j_call: TRBJ2-7
clone_size: NA
cdr3_aa: CASSLGTEVYEQYF
cdr3_nt: TGTGCCAGCAGTTTGGGGACAGAAGTCTACGAGCAGTACTTC

v_call: TRBV4-1
d_call: NA
j_call: TRBJ2-1
clone_size: NA
cdr3_aa: CASSQGAESSYNEQFF
cdr3_nt: TGCGCCAGCAGCCAAGGGGCCGAGAGCTCCTACAATGAGCAGTTCTTC

v_call: TRBV7-9
d_call: NA
j_call: TRBJ2-2
clone_size: few
cdr3_aa: CASSLSITGELFF
cdr3_nt: TGTGCCAGCAGCCTAAGTATAACCGGGGAGCTGTTTTTT

v_call: TRBV7-6
d_call: TRBD1
j_call: TRBJ1-2
clone_size: NA
cdr3_aa: CASSSGGVSYTF
cdr3_nt: TGTGCCAGCAGCTCAGGGGGGGTTAGCTACACCTTC

v_call: TRBV7-8
d_call: NA
j_call: TRBJ2-5
clone_size: NA
cdr3_aa: CASSSAVGDRETQYF
cdr3_nt: TGTGCCAGCAGCTCCGCCGTGGGGGACCGGGAGACCCAGTACTTC

v_call: TRBV7-6
d_call: TRBD1
j_call: TRBJ2-5
clone_size: NA
cdr3_aa: CASSPSAGGRETQYF
cdr3_nt: TGTGCCAGCAGCCCTAGTGCAGGGGGCCGAGAGACCCAGTACTTC

v_call: TRBV7-2
d_call: NA
j_call: TRBJ1-2
clone_size: NA
cdr3_aa: CASILPGGLGYTF
cdr3_nt: TGTGCCAGCATACTGCCGGGGGGCTTGGGCTACACCTTC

v_call: TRBV2
d_call: NA
j_call: TRBJ1-3
clone_size: NA
cdr3_aa: CASSEALGGGNTIYF
cdr3_nt: TGTGCCAGCAGTGAAGCGCTTGGCGGTGGAAACACCATATATTTT

v_call: TRBV7-6
d_call: TRBD1
j_call: TRBJ1-1
clone_size: once
cdr3_aa: CASSSGQDLMNTEAFF
cdr3_nt: TGTGCCAGCAGCTCCGGACAGGACCTCATGAACACTGAAGCTTTCTTT

v_call: TRBV19
d_call: TRBD2
j_call: TRBJ2-7
clone_size: NA
cdr3_aa: CASSPLLAGGREQYF
cdr3_nt: TGTGCCAGTAGTCCACTCCTAGCGGGAGGGCGCGAGCAGTACTTC

v_call: TRBV27
d_call: TRBD1
j_call: TRBJ2-7
clone_size: NA
cdr3_aa: CASSPTGGRVYEQYF
cdr3_nt: TGTGCCAGCAGTCCTACAGGGGGTAGGGTCTACGAGCAGTACTTC

v_call: TRBV6-4
d_call: NA
j_call: TRBJ2-3
clone_size: NA
cdr3_aa: CASSAGRGTDTQYF
cdr3_nt: TGTGCCAGCAGTGCTGGGAGGGGGACAGATACGCAGTATTTT

v_call: TRBV9
d_call: NA
j_call: TRBJ1-2
clone_size: NA
cdr3_aa: CASSVGGAQDYTF
cdr3_nt: TGTGCCAGCAGCGTAGGTGGGGCGCAGGACTACACCTTC

v_call: TRBV6-5
d_call: TRBD2
j_call: TRBJ2-1
clone_size: NA
cdr3_aa: CATLRGGRANNEQFF
cdr3_nt: TGTGCCACCCTACGGGGCGGGAGGGCCAACAATGAGCAGTTCTTC

v_call: TRBV27
d_call: TRBD2
j_call: TRBJ2-3
clone_size: once
cdr3_aa: CASSLSGLATTDTQYF
cdr3_nt: TGTGCCAGCAGTTTATCCGGACTAGCGACCACAGATACGCAGTATTTT

v_call: TRBV27
d_call: TRBD2
j_call: TRBJ2-7
clone_size: few
cdr3_aa: CASSREAPSYEQYF
cdr3_nt: TGTGCCAGCAGCCGGGAGGCCCCCTCCTACGAGCAGTACTTC

v_call: TRBV4-3
d_call: TRBD2
j_call: TRBJ2-2
clone_size: NA
cdr3_aa: CASSQASGRLLVGELFF
cdr3_nt: TGCGCCAGCAGCCAAGCCAGCGGGAGGCTACTAGTCGGGGAGCTGTTTTTT

v_call: TRBV7-8
d_call: NA
j_call: TRBJ1-4
clone_size: NA
cdr3_aa: CASSAKQGDEKLFF
cdr3_nt: TGTGCCAGCAGCGCGAAACAGGGAGATGAAAAACTGTTTTTT

v_call: TRBV9
d_call: TRBD2
j_call: TRBJ2-5
clone_size: NA
cdr3_aa: CASSAQSGGSFQETQYF
cdr3_nt: TGTGCCAGCAGCGCTCAGAGTGGCGGGAGTTTCCAAGAGACCCAGTACTTC

v_call: TRBV19
d_call: NA
j_call: TRBJ1-3
clone_size: NA
cdr3_aa: CASSGTTTGNTIYF
cdr3_nt: TGTGCCAGTAGCGGGACAACTACTGGAAACACCATATATTTT

v_call: TRBV25-1
d_call: TRBD2
j_call: TRBJ2-1
clone_size: NA
cdr3_aa: CASNQGLGQFF
cdr3_nt: TGTGCCAGCAATCAAGGACTAGGACAGTTCTTC

v_call: TRBV13
d_call: TRBD1
j_call: TRBJ2-7
clone_size: NA
cdr3_aa: CASSDLQGADEQYF
cdr3_nt: TGTGCCAGCAGCGATTTACAGGGGGCTGACGAGCAGTACTTC